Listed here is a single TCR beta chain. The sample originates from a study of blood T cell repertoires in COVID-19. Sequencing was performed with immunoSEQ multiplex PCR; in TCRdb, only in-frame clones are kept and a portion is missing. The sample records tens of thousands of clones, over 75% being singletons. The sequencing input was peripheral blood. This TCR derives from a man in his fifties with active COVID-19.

The CDR3 is CASSLASGGKDTQYF. CDR3 sequence (DNA): TGCGCCAGCAGCTTGGCTAGCGGGGGGAAAGATACGCAGTATTTT. The V gene is TRBV5-1, the J gene TRBJ2-3; the match to TRBD2 covers 11 bases. The germline CDR1 and CDR2 sequences are SGHRS and YFSETQ. The CDR3 is 15 amino acids. V lost 0 bases to trimming and J lost 5 bases; unmatched junction nucleotides: 2.